This TCR beta chain was identified in a study of blood T cell repertoires in COVID-19. For the study at large: The cDNA or gDNA used as material had been derived from T cells, B-cell-depleted T cells, or PBMCs.

Germline V gene data show CDR1 as SGHKS and CDR2 as YYEKEE (reference sequence). CDR3 length: 13 residues. V lost 4 bases and J 3 bases, leaving 10 bases between the germline ends. This table comes from immunoSEQ multiplex PCR, and its TCRdb copy is limited to in-frame clones, with some not included. Of more than 95,000 clones in the sample, around 81% are singletons; the top ten hold roughly 37%. This sequence was found in a man aged 80 or over with acute or convalescent COVID-19. The sample comprised peripheral blood. The chain combines TRBV5-5 with TRBJ1-2, with D possibly matching TRBD1 (5 bases). Here the CDR3 reads CASSPKTDYGYTF. The CDR3 region has the DNA TGTGCCAGCAGCCCTAAGACAGACTATGGCTACACCTTC.